Given below is one TCR beta chain in context. Germline values: CDR1 SGHRS, CDR2 YFSETQ. CDR3 size: 11 residues. V was cut by 6 bases and J by 5 bases, with 5 bases left in between. A second PCR, run for about 7 to 11 cycles, used a sample-barcoded 5' primer plus a J-beta primer mix. TCRdb analysed the 5' RACE reads with MiXCR anew, one entry per CDR3 protein. Of more than 1 million distinct CDR3 sequences listed, 45% are singletons. The sample belongs to a study of blood T cells in healthy people across ages. The V and J genes are TRBV5-1 and TRBJ2-2, with D unresolved. This sequence originates from a woman in her fifties or sixties in good health. Specimen: blood. In DNA form, the CDR3 reads TGCGCCAGCACCATGACCGGGGAGCTGTTTTTT. Translating gives CASTMTGELFF.